These T cell receptor beta chains were read from a single sample in a study of blood T cells in healthy people across ages. MiXCR, applied by TCRdb to the 5' RACE reads, yields one record per CDR3 protein. The sample consists of 790,000 or so distinct CDR3 sequences, more than 50% of them appearing once. Sequenced: blood. These TCRs come from a man aged 35-49 years in good health. Both conserved end residues are part of each CDR3. Fields, in order: clone size, CDR3 length, D gene, V gene, J gene, CDR3 protein, CDR3 DNA. A D gene is named only where the DNA matches it firmly. Clone size, where shown, is once, few, many, or a class for clones that have expanded.

>few|18|-|TRBV4-1|TRBJ2-2
CASSRPAPGKRLDGELFF
TGCGCCAGCAGCCGCCCGGCGCCGGGAAAGAGACTCGACGGGGAGCTGTTTTTT
>-|15|-|TRBV6-2/TRBV6-3|TRBJ2-1
CASSYRSTATYEQFF
TGTGCCAGCAGTTACCGCTCGACAGCCACCTACGAGCAGTTCTTC
>-|14|TRBD1|TRBV11-2|TRBJ2-5
CASGRQGTAGEQYF
TGTGCCAGCGGCAGACAGGGGACTGCGGGTGAGCAGTACTTC
>few|15|-|TRBV3-1|TRBJ2-3
CASSQDPGSTDTQYF
TGTGCCAGCAGCCAAGATCCCGGAAGCACAGATACGCAGTATTTT
>-|17|-|TRBV4-3|TRBJ1-5
CASSPLTDSRVSQPQHF
TGCGCCAGCAGCCCCCTGACAGATAGCAGAGTAAGTCAGCCCCAGCATTTT
>-|15|TRBD2|TRBV28|TRBJ2-7
CASSFREAVIYEQYF
TGTGCCAGCAGTTTCCGGGAGGCCGTAATCTACGAGCAGTACTTC
>-|14|TRBD1|TRBV20-1|TRBJ2-3
CSAPGQGPPDTQYF
TGCAGTGCTCCGGGACAGGGGCCACCAGATACGCAGTATTTT
>-|13|-|TRBV28|TRBJ2-7
CASRQPGLPEQYF
TGTGCCAGCAGACAACCGGGACTTCCCGAGCAGTACTTC
>few|14|-|TRBV20-1|TRBJ1-6
CSARGGGFYGPLHF
TGCAGTGCTAGAGGAGGTGGGTTTTATGGACCCCTCCACTTT
>-|14|-|TRBV12-3/TRBV12-4|TRBJ1-2
CASSLQGSGYGYTF
TGTGCCAGCAGTTTACAGGGATCGGGCTATGGCTACACCTTC
>-|15|-|TRBV2|TRBJ2-1
CASREFLISDNEQFF
TGTGCCAGCAGAGAATTTCTAATCAGCGACAATGAGCAGTTCTTC
>few|15|-|TRBV9|TRBJ1-2
CASSASLSTGYGYTF
TGTGCCAGCAGCGCCAGCTTATCCACAGGCTATGGCTACACCTTC
>-|14|-|TRBV4-2|TRBJ1-2
CASSHGGVGLGYTF
TGTGCCAGCAGCCACGGGGGGGTGGGCCTCGGCTACACCTTC
>-|13|-|TRBV12-3/TRBV12-4|TRBJ2-2
CASSLRNAGELFF
TGTGCCAGCAGTTTACGGAACGCCGGGGAGCTGTTTTTT
>many|14|TRBD2|TRBV6-4|TRBJ2-2
CASSDSTSAGELFF
TGTGCCAGCAGTGACTCTACTAGCGCCGGGGAGCTGTTTTTT
>-|13|-|TRBV29-1|TRBJ2-7
CSVEVTGPYEQYF
TGCAGCGTTGAGGTTACGGGGCCCTACGAGCAGTACTTC
>-|16|-|TRBV7-2|TRBJ2-1
CASSLVSASFYNEQFF
TGTGCCAGCAGCTTAGTTTCTGCAAGCTTCTACAATGAGCAGTTCTTC
>many|15|-|TRBV27|TRBJ1-1
CASSLSPGMNTEAFF
TGTGCCAGCAGTTTATCACCCGGGATGAACACTGAAGCTTTCTTT
>-|19|TRBD2|TRBV12-5|TRBJ2-1
CASGLGLAGGRRSYNEQFF
TGTGCTAGTGGTTTGGGACTAGCGGGAGGGCGAAGGTCCTACAATGAGCAGTTCTTC
>-|17|-|TRBV12-3/TRBV12-4|TRBJ2-3
CASSLRAFAAGRDTQYF
TGTGCCAGCAGTCTGAGGGCTTTTGCCGCGGGGAGAGATACGCAGTATTTT
>-|14|TRBD1|TRBV6-5|TRBJ1-2
CASSYHGQGSGYTF
TGTGCCAGCAGTTATCACGGACAGGGGTCCGGCTACACCTTC
>few|19|TRBD1|TRBV29-1|TRBJ2-3
CSVEAPGTGGANYPDTQYF
TGCAGCGTTGAAGCTCCCGGGACAGGGGGCGCGAATTATCCAGATACGCAGTATTTT
>-|16|-|TRBV5-6|TRBJ2-2
CASSLGGSFGTGELFF
TGTGCCAGCAGCTTGGGTGGGTCCTTTGGGACCGGGGAGCTGTTTTTT
>-|15|-|TRBV7-3|TRBJ2-5
CASSLNGGPLETQYF
TGTGCCAGCAGCTTAAACGGGGGCCCCTTGGAGACCCAGTACTTC
>-|19|TRBD2|TRBV4-3|TRBJ2-7
CASSQDASGINPPYNEQYF
TGCGCCAGCAGCCAAGACGCTAGCGGCATAAATCCACCCTACAATGAGCAGTACTTC
>-|16|TRBD1|TRBV6-1|TRBJ2-1
CASSEQTGGSYNEQFF
TGTGCCAGCAGTGAGCAGACAGGGGGCTCCTACAATGAGCAGTTCTTC
>-|15|TRBD1|TRBV7-7|TRBJ2-5
CASSSDRLGQETQYF
TGTGCCAGCAGCTCGGACAGGCTCGGCCAAGAGACCCAGTACTTC
>-|17|-|TRBV6-6|TRBJ1-2
CASHSTGDLKSLYGYTF
TGTGCCAGCCATTCAACGGGAGATCTCAAATCACTCTATGGCTACACCTTC
>-|17|-|TRBV4-2|TRBJ2-1
CANSQVRDGYSYNEQFF
TGTGCCAACAGCCAAGTACGGGATGGATATTCCTACAATGAGCAGTTCTTC
>few|16|-|TRBV7-2|TRBJ2-3
CASSLVGVSPTDTQYF
TGTGCCAGCAGCTTAGTTGGGGTTAGCCCCACAGATACGCAGTATTTT
>few|14|-|TRBV29-1|TRBJ2-4
CSAMDPISGNIQYF
TGCAGCGCCATGGACCCCATTTCGGGAAACATTCAGTACTTC
>few|12|-|TRBV7-9|TRBJ1-2
CASSGVNYGYTF
TGTGCCAGCAGTGGGGTTAACTATGGCTACACCTTC
>-|15|TRBD1|TRBV9|TRBJ1-1
CASSVGTGMNTEAFF
TGTGCCAGCAGCGTAGGGACAGGGATGAACACTGAAGCTTTCTTT
>-|14|-|TRBV3-1|TRBJ2-3
CASSQEAGWHTQYF
TGTGCCAGCAGCCAAGAGGCGGGGTGGCATACGCAGTATTTT
>few|13|-|TRBV18|TRBJ2-7
CASSPATTYEQYF
TGTGCCAGCTCACCGGCCACCACCTACGAGCAGTACTTC
>-|14|-|TRBV6-2/TRBV6-3|TRBJ1-5
CASSRWRGNQPQHF
TGTGCCAGCAGCCGTTGGCGGGGCAATCAGCCCCAGCATTTT
>-|16|TRBD1|TRBV5-1|TRBJ1-6
CASSRSGTGGRSPLHF
TGCGCCAGCAGCCGAAGCGGGACAGGGGGACGTTCACCCCTCCACTTT
>-|17|-|TRBV6-1|TRBJ1-5
CASSLLSPVVGDQPQHF
TGTGCCAGCAGCCTCCTCTCTCCAGTCGTTGGGGATCAGCCCCAGCATTTT
>-|16|-|TRBV4-1|TRBJ1-3
CASSQVGSDSGNTIYF
TGCGCCAGCAGCCAAGTCGGGAGCGACTCTGGAAACACCATATATTTT
>-|16|-|TRBV3-1|TRBJ1-4
CASSQAMTAWNEKLFF
TGTGCCAGCAGCCAAGCAATGACAGCTTGGAATGAAAAACTGTTTTTT
>-|12|-|TRBV20-1|TRBJ2-3
CSARQSTDTQYF
TGCAGTGCTAGACAGAGCACAGATACGCAGTATTTT
>-|13|-|TRBV20-1|TRBJ1-2
CSAGPAGHLLYTF
TGCAGTGCTGGTCCCGCGGGACACCTACTTTACACCTTC
>-|12|-|TRBV25-1|TRBJ1-1
CASSEMGTEAFF
TGTGCCAGCAGTGAAATGGGGACTGAAGCTTTCTTT
>few|16|-|TRBV4-2|TRBJ1-2
CASSQDGAGYNYGYTF
TGTGCCAGCAGCCAAGATGGGGCAGGGTATAACTATGGCTACACCTTC
>-|14|TRBD1|TRBV6-2/TRBV6-3|TRBJ2-3
CASSYIRGRDTQYF
TGTGCCAGCAGTTACATCAGGGGGAGAGATACGCAGTATTTT